This entry lists 8 T cell receptor beta chains sequenced from one sample in a study of cytomegalovirus exposure and HLA in healthy donors. This PCR relied on a set of 60 Vbeta primers and 13 Jbeta primers. Generated by immunoSEQ multiplex PCR, the TCRdb table keeps only in-frame clones and is missing some. The sample lists about 160,000 clones, roughly 80% occurring once. Sequencing used PBMCs. These receptors were obtained from a woman in her twenties or thirties in good health and CMV-seropositive.

The CDR3 is CASSYSLRGDYGYTF. The CDR3 bases are TGTGCCAGCAGTTACTCTCTCAGGGGGGACTATGGCTACACCTTC. The V call is TRBV6-6, the J call TRBJ1-2; 7 positions match TRBD1. CDR1 and CDR2 (germline): MNHNY, SVGAGI (reference sequence). The length of the CDR3 is 15 residues. With V trimmed by 0 bases and J by 3 bases, 4 bases remained unmatched.

This chain uses TRBV5-1 with TRBJ2-7, with 11 nucleotides matching TRBD2. The J segment lost 1 base and the V segment lost 2 bases, leaving 8 bases of the junction unmatched. The CDR3 spans 17 residues. Germline CDR1 SGHRS, CDR2 YFSETQ. The CDR3: CASSFRSRLAGSYEQYF. DNA of the CDR3: TGCGCCAGCAGCTTCCGGAGCCGACTAGCGGGATCCTACGAGCAGTACTTC.

The chain combines TRBV4-1 with TRBJ1-1; 9 nucleotides align to TRBD1. With 2 bases clipped from V and 1 base from J, the junction kept 5 bases outside the gene matches. Germline lookup yields CDR1 MGHRA and CDR2 YSYEKL. This CDR3 region has 16 residues. CDR3 coding DNA: TGCGCCAGCAGCCAAAGGGACAGGGTGACGAACACTGAAGCTTTCTTT. This translates into CASSQRDRVTNTEAFF.

The V gene is TRBV5-5, the J gene TRBJ2-7; a weak D match, TRBD1 (5 bases). Trimming took 1 base from V and 3 from J, leaving 11 bases between them. CDR1 SGHKS and CDR2 YYEKEE come from the germline V gene (reference sequence). The CDR3 loop spans 14 amino acids. The CDR3 DNA is TGTGCCAGCAGCTTGTCAGGGCCGGGCTACGAGCAGTACTTC. Its translation is CASSLSGPGYEQYF.

The sample holds one count of this clone. In DNA, the CDR3 is TGTGCCAGCAGTGAACACTTAGCCTACGAGCAGTACTTC. The encoded protein is CASSEHLAYEQYF. The J gene is TRBJ2-7, the V gene TRBV6-1; D gene unclear. The CDR3 has 13 amino acids. The ends were cut back, 2 bases at V and 2 bases at J, with 7 bases in the middle. The V gene's germline CDR1 is MNHNS and CDR2 SASEGT.

The chain recombines TRBV10-3 with TRBJ2-5; 13 bases are shared with TRBD2. V lost 6 bases, J lost 0 bases, and 7 bases stayed unmatched. The CDR3 spans 17 residues. From germline, CDR1 is ENHRY and CDR2 SYGVKD. DNA for the CDR3: TGTGCCATCAGGGCGGGACTAGCGGGGTTAAACCAAGAGACCCAGTACTTC. Translating it yields CAIRAGLAGLNQETQYF.

This chain connects TRBV6-5 to TRBJ2-2; 7 positions match TRBD1. CDR1 and CDR2 from the germline V gene are MNHEY and SVGAGI. V shed 6 bases and J 6 bases; nucleotides not matched to a gene: 10. The CDR3 extends over 15 amino acids. CDR3 protein: CASRGKTGFAGELFF. CDR3 nucleotides: TGTGCCAGCAGGGGGAAGACAGGGTTTGCCGGGGAGCTGTTTTTT.

The chain links TRBV30 to TRBJ2-2, with TRBD1 identical over 8 bases. Trimming took 2 bases from V and 5 from J; bases not matched to a gene: 7. The CDR3 spans 15 residues. Germline-derived CDR1 and CDR2 are GTSNPN and SVGIG (reference sequence). As DNA, the CDR3 is TGTGCCTGGAGTTTTCCGGGACAGGTGACCGGGGAGCTGTTTTTT. It is translated as CAWSFPGQVTGELFF.